Shown below are 3 T cell receptor beta chains from a single sample sequenced in a study of blood T cell repertoires in COVID-19 (TCRdb year 2020). Libraries were constructed by the immunoSEQ multiplex PCR assay. This is the immuneACCESS table as TCRdb keeps it, with only in-frame sequences that have V and J called. A part of the clones is gone; compared with another copy, unresolved V genes explain less than half, and the rest is unexplained. This sample comprises 250,000 to 300,000 clones, about nine tenths of them detected only once. The top ten constitute 0.85% to 1% of the sample. The specimen sequenced was peripheral blood. These receptors came from a woman aged 40 to 50 who had recovered from COVID-19.

The CDR3 is CASSTDRGHEQYF. CDR3 DNA: TGTGCCAGTAGTACAGACAGGGGGCACGAGCAGTACTTC. The V call is TRBV19, the J call TRBJ2-7; 10 positions agree with TRBD1. The trim removed 4 bases at V and 5 bases at J, leaving 2 bases unmatched. The CDR3 length is 13 residues. Germline CDR1 is LNHDA and CDR2 is SQIVND (reference sequence).

The chain combines TRBV7-8 with TRBJ1-5; the D gene is possibly TRBD1 (5 bases). The ends were cut back, 1 base at V and 0 bases at J, with 13 bases in the middle. This CDR3 is 17 amino acids long. CDR1 SGHVS and CDR2 FQNEAQ come from the germline V gene. CDR3 sequence: CASSLERQPNSNQPQHF. As DNA, the CDR3 is TGTGCCAGCAGCTTAGAGAGACAGCCCAATAGCAATCAGCCCCAGCATTTT.

This chain joins TRBV7-9 and TRBJ2-1; the match to TRBD2 covers 7 bases. V lost 3 bases and J lost 2; bases outside the gene matches: 7. Germline V gives CDR1 SEHNR, CDR2 FQNEAQ (reference sequence). This CDR3 is built from 16 residues. The chain's CDR3 is CASSFRGRVPYNEQFF. CDR3 sequence (DNA): TGTGCCAGCAGCTTTCGCGGGAGAGTTCCCTACAATGAGCAGTTCTTC. The whole variable domain, filled in from reference TRBV7-9 and TRBJ2-1, reads DTGVSQNPRHKITKRGQNVTFRCDPISEHNRLYWYRQTLGQGPEFLTYFQNEAQLEKSRLLSDRFSAERPKGSFSTLEIQRTEQGDSAMYLCASSFRGRVPYNEQFFGPGTRLTVL.